A single sample gave rise to the 4 T cell receptor beta chains below, sequenced in a study of blood T cell repertoires in COVID-19. Sequencing used immunoSEQ multiplex PCR; TCRdb keeps in-frame clones, though not all of them. In the table there are some 250,000 clones, 85% to 90% of which are singletons. Specimen: PBMCs or T cells enriched from blood (not recorded which). The source of these receptors is a woman aged 25 to 39 with acute COVID-19.

This clone was counted once. The chain carries TRBV3-1 (or the pseudogene TRBV3-2) and TRBJ1-2; D not certain. Germline CDR1 reads LGHDT; CDR2 reads YNNKEL (reference sequence). The CDR3 spans 15 residues. V was trimmed by 2 bases and J by 4 bases, leaving 14 bases between them. The CDR3 DNA sequence: TGTGCCAGCAGCCAAAACTCCGTACAGATCTATGGCTACACCTTC. It codes for CASSQNSVQIYGYTF.

V is TRBV5-6 and J is TRBJ1-2, with 8 bases fitting TRBD1. This CDR3 region has 14 residues. Germline V gene lookup returns CDR1 SGHDT and CDR2 YYEEEE. Trimming removed 4 bases from V and 8 bases from J; junction bases left unmatched: 10. The CDR3 spells CASSIQGGTWGYTF. The CDR3 nucleotides read TGTGCCAGCAGCATACAGGGGGGAACGTGGGGCTACACCTTC.

The chain employs TRBV5-6 and TRBJ2-2; 9 nucleotides match TRBD2. This CDR3 region has 16 residues. V gave up 2 bases and J gave up 4 bases; unmatched junction bases: 6. CDR1 is SGHDT, CDR2 YYEEEE, per germline. The CDR3 region is CASSFPSGGITGELFF. The DNA for the CDR3 is TGTGCCAGCAGCTTCCCCAGCGGGGGGATCACCGGGGAGCTGTTTTTT.

The chain links TRBV6-5 to TRBJ2-1; the D gene is possibly TRBD1 (5 bases). Germline V gives CDR1 MNHEY, CDR2 SVGAGI. Trimming pared 4 bases from V and 8 bases from J, leaving 9 bases between. The CDR3 totals 12 residues. DNA of the CDR3: TGTGCCAGCAGTTCAGGGTCCGATGAGCAGTTCTTC. This encodes CASSSGSDEQFF.